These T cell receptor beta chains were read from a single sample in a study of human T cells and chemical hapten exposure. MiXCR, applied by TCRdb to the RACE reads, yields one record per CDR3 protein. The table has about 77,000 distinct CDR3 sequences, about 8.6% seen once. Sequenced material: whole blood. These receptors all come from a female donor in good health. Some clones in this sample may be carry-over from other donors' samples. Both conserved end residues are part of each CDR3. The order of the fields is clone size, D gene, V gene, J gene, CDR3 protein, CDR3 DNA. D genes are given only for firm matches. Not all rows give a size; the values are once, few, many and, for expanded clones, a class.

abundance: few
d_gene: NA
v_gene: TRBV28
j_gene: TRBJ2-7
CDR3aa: CASSFRGAISYEQYF
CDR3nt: TGTGCCAGCAGTTTTCGCGGGGCCATCTCCTACGAGCAGTACTTC

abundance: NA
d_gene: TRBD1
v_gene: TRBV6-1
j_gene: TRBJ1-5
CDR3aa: CASSIGQGVWDSNQPQHF
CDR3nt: TGTGCCAGCAGTATAGGACAGGGTGTTTGGGATAGCAATCAGCCCCAGCATTTT

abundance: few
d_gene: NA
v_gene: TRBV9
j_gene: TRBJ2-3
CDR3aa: CASSGTTGGTDTQYF
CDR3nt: TGTGCCAGCAGCGGCACGACAGGCGGCACAGATACGCAGTATTTT

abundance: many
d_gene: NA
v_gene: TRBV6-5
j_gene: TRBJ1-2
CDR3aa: CASSRGSSYGYTF
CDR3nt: TGTGCCAGCAGCAGGGGCAGTTCCTATGGCTACACCTTC

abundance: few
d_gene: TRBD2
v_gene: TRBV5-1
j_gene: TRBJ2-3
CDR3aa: CASSQGASGGSTDTQYF
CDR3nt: TGCGCCAGCAGCCAAGGCGCTAGCGGGGGGAGCACAGATACGCAGTATTTT

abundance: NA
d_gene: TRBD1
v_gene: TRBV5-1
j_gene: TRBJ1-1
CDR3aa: CASSLAGTGGTFF
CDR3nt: TGCGCCAGCAGCTTGGCCGGGACAGGGGGGACTTTCTTT

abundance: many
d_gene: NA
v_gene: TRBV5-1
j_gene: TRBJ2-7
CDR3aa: CASSFRGGPLLSYEQYF
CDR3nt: TGCGCCAGCAGCTTTAGGGGCGGTCCCTTGCTATCCTACGAGCAGTACTTC

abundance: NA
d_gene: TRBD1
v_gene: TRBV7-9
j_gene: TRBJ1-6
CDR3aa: CASSPFRDRGRSYNSPLHF
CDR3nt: TGTGCCAGCAGCCCTTTTCGGGACAGGGGAAGATCCTATAATTCACCCCTCCACTTT

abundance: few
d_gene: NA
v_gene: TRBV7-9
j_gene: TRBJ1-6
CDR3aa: CASSSGTPAPLHF
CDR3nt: TGTGCCAGCAGCTCCGGAACTCCGGCGCCCCTCCACTTT

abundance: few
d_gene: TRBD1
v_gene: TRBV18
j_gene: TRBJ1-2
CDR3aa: CASVGTANGYTF
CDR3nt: TGTGCCAGTGTCGGGACAGCCAATGGCTACACCTTC

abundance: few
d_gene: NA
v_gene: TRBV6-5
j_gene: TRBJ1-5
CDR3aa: CASSYLQGQPQHF
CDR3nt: TGTGCCAGCAGTTACTTACAGGGTCAGCCCCAGCATTTT

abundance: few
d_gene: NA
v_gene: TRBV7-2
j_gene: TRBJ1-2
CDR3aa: CASSLRTVYGYTF
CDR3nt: TGTGCCAGCAGCTTAAGGACAGTTTATGGCTACACCTTC

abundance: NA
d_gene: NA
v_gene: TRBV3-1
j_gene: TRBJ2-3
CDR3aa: CASRLSPSSTDTQYF
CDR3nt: TGTGCCAGCAGACTATCTCCTTCTAGCACAGATACGCAGTATTTT

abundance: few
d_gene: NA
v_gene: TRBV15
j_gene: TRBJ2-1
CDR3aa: CATSPHGGNYNEQFF
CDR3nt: TGTGCCACCAGCCCCCACGGGGGAAATTACAATGAGCAGTTCTTC

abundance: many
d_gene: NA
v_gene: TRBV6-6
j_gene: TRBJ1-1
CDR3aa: CASSQPASDRGGGPEAFF
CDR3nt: TGTGCCAGCAGTCAACCTGCTTCGGACCGTGGCGGAGGGCCTGAAGCTTTCTTT